This T cell receptor beta chain was sequenced during a study of OX40 agonist ivuxolimab in advanced cancers. Looking at the study overall: Aged about 20 to 80 with a mean of about 60 years, they were more than 80% male. Partial responses were observed in three patients, of whom one had hepatocellular carcinoma and two had cutaneous melanoma.

Notes on the study in general: On average, CD8+ T cells showed a greater number of expanded clones than CD4+.

The CDR3 length is 14 residues. CDR1 is MNHEY and CDR2 is SVGAGI in the germline V gene. Between the trimmed V and J ends, which lost 6 bases and 6 bases, there was a span of 12 bases. Produced via immunoSEQ multiplex PCR; TCRdb's table is partial and in-frame only. The table shows 55,000 to 65,000 clones, with more than 70% occurring only once. In its sample, this clone was seen a few times. The antigen is not known. The material was CD4+ or CD8+ T cells sorted from blood, obtained in a trial of the OX40 agonist ivuxolimab. The V and J genes are TRBV6-5 and TRBJ1-6; D not certain. The origin of this receptor is an adult with an advanced solid tumor such as melanoma, head and neck, liver or kidney cancer. The DNA of the CDR3 is TGTGCCAGCAGAAATCCTTGGACTAATTCACCCCTCCACTTT. As protein: CASRNPWTNSPLHF.